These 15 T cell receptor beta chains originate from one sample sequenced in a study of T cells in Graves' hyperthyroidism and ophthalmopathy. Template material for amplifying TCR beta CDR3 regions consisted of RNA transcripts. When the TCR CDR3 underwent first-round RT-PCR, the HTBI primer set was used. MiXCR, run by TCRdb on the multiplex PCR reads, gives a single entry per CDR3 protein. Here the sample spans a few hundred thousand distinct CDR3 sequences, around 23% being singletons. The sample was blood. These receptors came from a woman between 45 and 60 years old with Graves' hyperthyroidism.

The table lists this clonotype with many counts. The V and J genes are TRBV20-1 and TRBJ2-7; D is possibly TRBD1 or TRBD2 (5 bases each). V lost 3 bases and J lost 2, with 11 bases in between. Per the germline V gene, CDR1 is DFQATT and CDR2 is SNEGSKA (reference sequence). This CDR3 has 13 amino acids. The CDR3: CSARGRGPYEQYF. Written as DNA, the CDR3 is TGCAGTGCTAGGGGCCGGGGCCCCTACGAGCAGTACTTC.

CDR3 sequence: CASSVGTGGRREETQYF. The CDR3 DNA sequence: TGTGCCAGCAGCGTAGGGACTGGCGGGCGACGGGAGGAGACCCAGTACTTC. The chain links TRBV9 to TRBJ2-5, with D perhaps TRBD2 (6 bases). Trimming removed 0 bases from V and 5 bases from J, with 20 bases in between. The CDR3 is 17 amino acids. Germline V CDR1 and CDR2: SGDLS, YYNGEE.

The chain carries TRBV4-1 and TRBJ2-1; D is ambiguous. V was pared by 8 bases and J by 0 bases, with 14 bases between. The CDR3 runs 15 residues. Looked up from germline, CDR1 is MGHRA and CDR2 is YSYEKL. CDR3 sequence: CASGRTESSYNEQFF. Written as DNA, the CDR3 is TGCGCCAGCGGACGGACGGAGAGCTCCTACAATGAGCAGTTCTTC.

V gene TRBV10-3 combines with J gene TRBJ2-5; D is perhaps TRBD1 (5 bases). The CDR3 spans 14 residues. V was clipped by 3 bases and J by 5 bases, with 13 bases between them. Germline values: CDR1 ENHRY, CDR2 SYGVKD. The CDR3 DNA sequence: TGTGCCATCAGTGATGGGGCAGGCGGCGAGACCCAGTACTTC. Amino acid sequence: CAISDGAGGETQYF.

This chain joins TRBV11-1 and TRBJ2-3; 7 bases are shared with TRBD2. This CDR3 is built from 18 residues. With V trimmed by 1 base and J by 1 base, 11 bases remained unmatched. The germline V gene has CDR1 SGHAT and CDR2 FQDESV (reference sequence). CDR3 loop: CASSLVRAGVGGTDTQYF. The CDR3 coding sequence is TGTGCCAGCAGCTTAGTAAGGGCGGGAGTAGGCGGCACAGATACGCAGTATTTT.

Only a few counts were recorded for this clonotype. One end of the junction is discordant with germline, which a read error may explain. The CDR3 protein is CALRRDSGLEQFF. For the CDR3, the DNA is TGTGCCCTCAGGAGGGACTCGGGACTTGAGCAGTTCTTC. This chain links TRBV10-3 with TRBJ2-1, with a tentative D call TRBD2 (6 bases). Germline loops: CDR1 ENHRY, CDR2 SYGVKD. The CDR3 loop spans 13 amino acids.

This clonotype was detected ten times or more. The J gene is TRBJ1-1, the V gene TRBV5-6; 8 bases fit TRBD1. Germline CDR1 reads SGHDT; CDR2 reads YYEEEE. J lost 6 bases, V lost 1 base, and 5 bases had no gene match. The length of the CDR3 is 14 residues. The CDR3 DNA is TGTGCCAGCAGCTTGAGGACAGGGTTGGCTGAAGCTTTCTTT. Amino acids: CASSLRTGLAEAFF.

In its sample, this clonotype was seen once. In DNA, the CDR3 is TGCGCCAGCAGCCAAGGGGGACCATATTTCTATGGCTACACCTTC. Translation: CASSQGGPYFYGYTF. The chain couples TRBV4-1 to TRBJ1-2; D possibly corresponds to TRBD1 (5 bases). Between the trimmed V and J ends, which lost 1 base and 4 bases, there was a span of 13 bases. The CDR3 is 15 amino acids. Looked up from germline, CDR1 is MGHRA and CDR2 is YSYEKL.

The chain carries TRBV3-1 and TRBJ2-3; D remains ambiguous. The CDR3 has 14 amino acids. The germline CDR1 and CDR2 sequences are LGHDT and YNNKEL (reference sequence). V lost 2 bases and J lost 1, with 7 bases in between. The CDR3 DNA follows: TGTGCCAGCAGCCAATTTTTCGGCACAGATACGCAGTATTTT. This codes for CASSQFFGTDTQYF.

The CDR3 coding sequence is TGTGCCAGCAGGGGAGTGGGACACGCGGGGACCCAGTACTTC. Its protein is CASRGVGHAGTQYF. The chain carries TRBV7-2 and TRBJ2-5; TRBD1 might be the D (6 bases). Germline lookup yields CDR1 SGHTA and CDR2 FQGNSA. The CDR3 is 14 amino acids. Deletions cut 6 bases from V and 7 bases from J, with 18 bases between.

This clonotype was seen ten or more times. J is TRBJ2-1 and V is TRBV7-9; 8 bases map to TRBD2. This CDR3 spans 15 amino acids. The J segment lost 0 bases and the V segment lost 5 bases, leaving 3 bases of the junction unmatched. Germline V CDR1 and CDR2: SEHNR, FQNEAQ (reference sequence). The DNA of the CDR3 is TGTGCCAGCAGCGTTAGCGGGGTCTCCTACAATGAGCAGTTCTTC. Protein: CASSVSGVSYNEQFF.

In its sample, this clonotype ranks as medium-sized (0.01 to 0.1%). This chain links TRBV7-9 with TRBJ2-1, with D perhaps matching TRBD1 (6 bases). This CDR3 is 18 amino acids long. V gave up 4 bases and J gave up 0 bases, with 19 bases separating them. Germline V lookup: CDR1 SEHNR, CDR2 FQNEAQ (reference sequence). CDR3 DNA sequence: TGTGCCAGCAGCTCAACGGACAGCCTGAAAAGCTCCTACAATGAGCAGTTCTTC. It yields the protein CASSSTDSLKSSYNEQFF.

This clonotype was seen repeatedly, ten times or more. For the CDR3, the DNA is TGTGCCAGCAGTTTATCCCCAGCCATCGGTGTGGACAAAAACATTCAGTACTTC. Residues: CASSLSPAIGVDKNIQYF. The chain couples TRBV27 to TRBJ2-4, with no clear D. V lost 0 bases to trimming and J lost 3 bases, with 18 bases between them. This CDR3 is 18 amino acids long. Germline V gene data show CDR1 as MNHEY and CDR2 as SMNVEV (reference sequence).

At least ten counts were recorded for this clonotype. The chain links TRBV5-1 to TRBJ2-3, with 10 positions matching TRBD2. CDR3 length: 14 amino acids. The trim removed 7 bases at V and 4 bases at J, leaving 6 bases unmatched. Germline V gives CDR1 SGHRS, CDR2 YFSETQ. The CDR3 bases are TGCGCCAGCGAAGGGAGCGGGAGGGCAGATACGCAGTATTTT. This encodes CASEGSGRADTQYF.

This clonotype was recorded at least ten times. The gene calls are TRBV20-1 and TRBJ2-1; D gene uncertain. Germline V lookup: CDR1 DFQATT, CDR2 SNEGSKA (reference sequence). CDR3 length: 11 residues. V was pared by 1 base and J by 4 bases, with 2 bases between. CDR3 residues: CSARGYNEQFF. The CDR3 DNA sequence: TGCAGTGCTAGAGGTTACAATGAGCAGTTCTTC.